This TCR beta chain was profiled in a study of blood T cell repertoires in COVID-19. This CDR3 is built from 16 residues. V gave up 3 bases and J gave up 7 bases; unmatched junction bases: 3. CDR1 is WNHNN and CDR2 is SYGVQD in the germline V gene (reference sequence). Under the authors' procedure: Amplifying reference gene primers gave estimates of nucleated cell counts. Here immunoSEQ multiplex PCR was the method, and the copy in TCRdb shows in-frame clones only, minus some. That table supplies the V and J calls and clone size; D and trimming were determined from the DNA. The sample consists of approximately 100,000 clones, approximately 80% of them appearing once.

This chain uses TRBV10-1 with TRBJ2-1; 16 nucleotides line up with TRBD2. This clonotype was sampled from a man aged 65 to 85 with acute or convalescent COVID-19. The source material was peripheral blood. The CDR3 protein is CASSDPGLAGGNEQFF. The CDR3 DNA reads TGCGCCAGCAGTGACCCGGGACTAGCGGGGGGGAATGAGCAGTTCTTC.